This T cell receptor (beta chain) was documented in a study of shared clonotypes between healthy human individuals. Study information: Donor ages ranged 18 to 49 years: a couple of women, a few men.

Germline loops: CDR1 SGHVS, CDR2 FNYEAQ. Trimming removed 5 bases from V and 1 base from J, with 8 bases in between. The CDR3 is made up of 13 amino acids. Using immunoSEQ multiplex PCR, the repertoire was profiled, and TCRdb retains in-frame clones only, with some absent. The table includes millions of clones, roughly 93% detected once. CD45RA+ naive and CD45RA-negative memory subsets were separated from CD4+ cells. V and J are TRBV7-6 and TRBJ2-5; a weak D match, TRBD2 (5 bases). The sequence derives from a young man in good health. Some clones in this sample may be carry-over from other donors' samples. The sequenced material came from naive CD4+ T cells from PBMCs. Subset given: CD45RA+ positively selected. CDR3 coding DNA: TGTGCCAGCAGCGAGGGATCCCAAGAGACCCAGTACTTC. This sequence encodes CASSEGSQETQYF.